The 19 T cell receptor beta chains below were found in one sample sequenced in a study of T-cell memory formation after mild COVID-19. In TCRdb, the 5' RACE reads were re-called with MiXCR into one record per CDR3 protein. Here the sample spans approximately 290,000 distinct CDR3 sequences, roughly a fifth being singletons. The sequenced sample consisted of PBMCs or a T cell subset sorted from them (not recorded which). All receptors come from a man aged 18 to 30 who had mild COVID-19 (a few samples of this study predate the infection). Cell type and time point are not known.

This clonotype was found many times. V and J are TRBV5-5 and TRBJ2-3, with D uncertain. This CDR3 region has 15 residues. Germline assignment: CDR1 SGHKS and CDR2 YYEKEE (reference sequence). V was trimmed by 4 bases and J by 2 bases, leaving 14 bases between them. The CDR3 region has the DNA TGTGCCAGCAGCGTGGGCGCGGCTGACACAGATACGCAGTATTTT. It translates to CASSVGAADTDTQYF. Looking up the rest from reference TRBV5-5 and TRBJ2-3 gives the full variable domain: DAGVTQSPTHLIKTRGQQVTLRCSPISGHKSVSWYQQVLGQGPQFIFQYYEKEERGRGNFPDRFSARQFPNYSSELNVNALLLGDSALYLCASSVGAADTDTQYFGPGTRLTVL.

The chain joins TRBV6-5 to TRBJ2-1; 11 bases match TRBD1. V gave up 6 bases and J gave up 5 bases; unmatched junction bases: 9. The length of the CDR3 is 16 residues. CDR1 MNHEY and CDR2 SVGAGI come from the germline V gene. CDR3 in amino acids: CASSRAGTGGHNEQFF. The CDR3 DNA follows: TGTGCCAGCAGCAGGGCCGGGACAGGGGGGCACAATGAGCAGTTCTTC.

The table lists this clonotype with a few counts. This chain joins TRBV7-9 and TRBJ2-3; 15 nucleotides line up with TRBD2. Germline CDR1 and CDR2: SEHNR and FQNEAQ (reference sequence). V lost 3 bases, J lost 8 bases, and 6 bases stayed unmatched. The CDR3 totals 16 residues. This CDR3 is CASSFRTGLAGGTQYF. CDR3 coding DNA: TGTGCCAGCAGCTTCCGGACGGGACTAGCGGGGGGTACGCAGTATTTT.

The chain combines TRBV12-3 or TRBV12-4 with TRBJ2-7, with a tentative D call TRBD2 (5 bases). The CDR3 totals 12 residues. Trimming cost V 5 bases and J 4 bases, with 9 bases left between them. CDR3 residues: CASSPRGYEQYF. DNA of the CDR3: TGTGCCAGCAGTCCACGGGGTTACGAGCAGTACTTC.

The chain couples TRBV7-2 to TRBJ2-5; 7 bases match TRBD2. J gave up 4 bases and V 3 bases, and 8 bases lay outside the gene matches. Germline CDR1 SGHTA, CDR2 FQGNSA. The CDR3 totals 15 residues. Here the CDR3 DNA reads TGTGCCAGCAGCTTGCAGCGGGGTGACGGAGAGACCCAGTACTTC. As protein: CASSLQRGDGETQYF.

There are a few counts of this clonotype. This chain joins TRBV29-1 and TRBJ2-7; 9 bases are a match to TRBD1. Losses at the gene ends were 5 bases for V and 3 bases for J; bases not matched to a gene: 2. The CDR3 extends over 12 amino acids. Germline values: CDR1 SQVTM, CDR2 ANQGSEA. CDR3 residues: CSVTGQGYEQYF. The CDR3, as DNA: TGCAGCGTTACGGGACAGGGCTACGAGCAGTACTTC.

The table lists this clonotype with a few counts. V gene TRBV4-1 combines with J gene TRBJ2-3; D gene unclear. CDR3 length: 16 residues. Germline CDR1 is MGHRA and CDR2 is YSYEKL. V was shortened by 0 bases and J by 0 bases, with 10 bases between the two germline ends. Here the CDR3 DNA reads TGCGCCAGCAGCCAAGAAAACGCCCCTAGCACAGATACGCAGTATTTT. Residues: CASSQENAPSTDTQYF.

This rearrangement joins TRBV29-1 to TRBJ2-3, with D hard to call. This CDR3 is 11 amino acids long. Per germline, CDR1 SQVTM and CDR2 ANQGSEA. V was clipped by 5 bases and J by 5 bases, with 8 bases between them. The CDR3 reads CSVRTGDTQYF. The CDR3 nucleotides read TGCAGCGTTCGAACGGGAGATACGCAGTATTTT.

V usage is TRBV7-9 and J usage is TRBJ2-7; the D is unclear. In germline, CDR1 is SEHNR, CDR2 FQNEAQ (reference sequence). There are 13 residues in the CDR3. Trimming shortened V by 1 base and J by 5 bases, and 9 bases separated the two germline ends. Written as DNA, the CDR3 is TGTGCCAGCAGCTTAGAAAGCGCAGACGAGCAGTACTTC. Translating gives CASSLESADEQYF.

The chain is built from TRBV14 and TRBJ2-2; possibly TRBD2 for D (6 bases). This CDR3 region has 12 residues. Germline-derived CDR1 and CDR2 are SGHDN and FVKESK. V lost 7 bases and J lost 7, with 10 bases in between. The DNA of the CDR3 is TGTGCCAGCACCGGGGGTGGCGGGGAGCTGTTTTTT. It specifies CASTGGGGELFF.

This clonotype was seen more than once but under ten times. The chain has TRBV12-3 or TRBV12-4 and TRBJ2-1, with 7 bases matching TRBD1. The CDR3 runs 12 residues. V was clipped by 6 bases and J by 8 bases; unmatched bases: 4. The DNA of the CDR3 is TGTGCCAGCAGCCTAAGGGGGCATGAGCAGTTCTTC. Translating gives CASSLRGHEQFF.

This clonotype turned up a few times. CDR3 DNA: TGTGCCAGCAGCCCACCCTATGATAATTCACCCCTCCACTTT. This encodes CASSPPYDNSPLHF. The V and J genes are TRBV25-1 and TRBJ1-6; D ambiguous. CDR1 is MGHDK and CDR2 is SYGVNS in the germline V gene. V was cut by 6 bases and J by 5 bases, with 11 bases left in between. This CDR3 comprises 14 residues.

The rearrangement uses TRBV7-6 and TRBJ2-7; D perhaps matches TRBD1 (6 bases). V shed 1 base and J shed 2 bases, with 21 bases lying between them. The length of the CDR3 is 18 residues. The germline V gene has CDR1 SGHVS and CDR2 FNYEAQ. This chain's CDR3 is CASSLGIRRGQPAYEQYF. CDR3 coding DNA: TGTGCCAGCAGCTTAGGTATCCGCAGGGGCCAACCGGCCTACGAGCAGTACTTC.

The J gene is TRBJ2-1, the V gene TRBV18; possibly TRBD1 for D (5 bases). V lost 0 bases, J lost 3 bases, and 9 bases lay in between. The germline gives CDR1 KGHSH, CDR2 LQKENI. The CDR3 loop spans 15 amino acids. Written as DNA, the CDR3 is TGTGCCAGCTCACCACCGGACACGTACTACAATGAGCAGTTCTTC. This translates into CASSPPDTYYNEQFF. The full variable domain, completed using reference TRBV18 and TRBJ2-1, is NAGVMQNPRHLVRRRGQEARLRCSPMKGHSHVYWYRQLPEEGLKFMVYLQKENIIDESGMPKERFSAEFPKEGPSILRIQQVVRGDSAAYFCASSPPDTYYNEQFFGPGTRLTVL.

The chain has TRBV20-1 and TRBJ1-4, with unresolved D. The CDR3 has 12 residues. The germline V and J ends were trimmed by 3 bases and 7 bases, with 9 bases remaining between them. In germline, CDR1 is DFQATT, CDR2 SNEGSKA (reference sequence). CDR3 residues: CSAREGREKLFF. The CDR3, as DNA: TGCAGTGCTAGGGAAGGACGTGAAAAACTGTTTTTT.

The chain carries TRBV14 and TRBJ1-2; TRBD1 agrees at 8 bases. Per germline, CDR1 SGHDN and CDR2 FVKESK. The CDR3 is made up of 15 amino acids. The V segment lost 2 bases and the J segment 8 bases; nucleotides outside the gene matches: 10. The CDR3 loop reads CASSQPGQGVYGYTF. In DNA, the CDR3 is TGTGCCAGCAGCCAACCAGGACAGGGTGTGTACGGCTACACCTTC.

This clonotype was detected ten times or more. The chain combines TRBV7-2 with TRBJ1-6; TRBD1 might be the D (6 bases). The CDR3 length is 15 residues. V dropped 5 bases and J dropped 9 bases, with 17 bases sitting between them. Germline values: CDR1 SGHTA, CDR2 FQGNSA. CDR3 nucleotide sequence: TGTGCCAGCAGCCCAGGGGTAGGGGCGGCTTCACCCCTCCACTTT. Its translation is CASSPGVGAASPLHF.

The genes are TRBV7-2 and TRBJ1-2; D is perhaps TRBD1 (5 bases). CDR1 is SGHTA and CDR2 is FQGNSA in the germline V gene. V lost 3 bases, J lost 10 bases, and 15 bases lay in between. This CDR3 has 13 amino acids. As DNA, the CDR3 is TGTGCCAGCAGCTTCTTGACAGACACCCACTACACCTTC. It codes for CASSFLTDTHYTF.

This clonotype has a count of ten or more. The chain recombines TRBV20-1 with TRBJ2-7; D is unclear. Trimming cost V 0 bases and J 5 bases, with 14 bases left between them. Germline values: CDR1 DFQATT, CDR2 SNEGSKA (reference sequence). CDR3 size: 14 residues. DNA for the CDR3: TGCAGTGCTAGAGAATCGTCAAGGGCAGACGAGCAGTACGTC. Its translation: CSARESSRADEQYV.